This T cell receptor (beta chain) stems from a study of blood T cells in healthy people across ages. Study-wide context: T cells yielded about one barcoded beta molecule per two cells through template switching.

All donors came from Russia, were Caucasian and healthy, and spanned ages about 6 to 100. Each sample yielded at least 5.5 micrograms of PBMC total RNA. A second PCR of about 7 to 11 cycles used a sample-barcoded 5' primer and a J-beta primer mix. A template-switch adaptor containing 12 random nucleotides labeled each cDNA molecule. TCRdb re-analysed the 5' RACE reads in MiXCR, keeping a single row per CDR3 protein. Of hundreds of thousands of distinct CDR3 sequences listed, about 49% are singletons. The receptor's source is a man aged 60-69 years in good health. Sequencing was performed on blood.

The CDR3 DNA sequence: TGTGCCAGCAGCTTGTCTGGTTCGGGACAGGGGGCATCTGGGGCCAACGTCCTGACTTTC. It codes for CASSLSGSGQGASGANVLTF. The chain couples TRBV5-5 to TRBJ2-6, with 12 bases matching TRBD1. Looked up from germline, CDR1 is SGHKS and CDR2 is YYEKEE (reference sequence). Losses at the gene ends were 1 base for V and 1 base for J; bases not matched to a gene: 9. The CDR3 consists of 20 residues.